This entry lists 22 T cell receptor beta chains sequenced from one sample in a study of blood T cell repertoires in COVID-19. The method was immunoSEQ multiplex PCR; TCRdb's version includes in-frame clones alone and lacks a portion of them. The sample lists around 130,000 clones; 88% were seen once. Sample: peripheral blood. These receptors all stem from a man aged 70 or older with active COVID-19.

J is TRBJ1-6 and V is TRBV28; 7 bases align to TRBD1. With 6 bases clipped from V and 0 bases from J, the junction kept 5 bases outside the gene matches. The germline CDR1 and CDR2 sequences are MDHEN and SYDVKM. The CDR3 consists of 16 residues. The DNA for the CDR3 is TGTGCCAGCAGGAAGACAGGGAGCTCCTATAATTCACCCCTCCACTTT. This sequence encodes CASRKTGSSYNSPLHF.

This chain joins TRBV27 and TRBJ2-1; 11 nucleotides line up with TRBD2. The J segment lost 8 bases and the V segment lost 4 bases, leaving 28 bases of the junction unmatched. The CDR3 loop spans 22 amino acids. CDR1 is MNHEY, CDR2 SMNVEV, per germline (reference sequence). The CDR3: CASSSPPGTGINSGRARYEQFF. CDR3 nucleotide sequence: TGTGCCAGCAGTTCTCCTCCCGGGACAGGGATCAATAGCGGGAGGGCCCGGTATGAGCAGTTCTTC.

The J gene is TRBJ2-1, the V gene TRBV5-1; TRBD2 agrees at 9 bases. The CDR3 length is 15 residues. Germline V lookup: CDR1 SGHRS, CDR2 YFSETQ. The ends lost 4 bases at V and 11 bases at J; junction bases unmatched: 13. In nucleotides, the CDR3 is TGCGCCAGCAGCCCGGAAAGGGGCGGGAGGGGGCAGCAGTTCTTC. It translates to CASSPERGGRGQQFF.

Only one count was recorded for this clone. CDR3 loop: CASSPQGGYQETQYF. The DNA for the CDR3 is TGTGCCAGCAGCCCACAGGGGGGCTACCAAGAGACCCAGTACTTC. The chain uses TRBV11-2 and TRBJ2-5; 8 bases match TRBD1. Germline CDR1 is SGHAT and CDR2 is FQNNGV. Trimming cost V 5 bases and J 0 bases; bases outside gene matches: 5. The CDR3 loop spans 15 amino acids.

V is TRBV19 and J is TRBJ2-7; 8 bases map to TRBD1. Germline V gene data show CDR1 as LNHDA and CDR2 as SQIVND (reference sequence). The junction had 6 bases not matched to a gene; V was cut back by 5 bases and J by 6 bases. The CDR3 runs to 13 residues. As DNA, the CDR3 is TGTGCCAGTAGTGTGGACAGGGTAGGCGAGCAGTACTTC. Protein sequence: CASSVDRVGEQYF.

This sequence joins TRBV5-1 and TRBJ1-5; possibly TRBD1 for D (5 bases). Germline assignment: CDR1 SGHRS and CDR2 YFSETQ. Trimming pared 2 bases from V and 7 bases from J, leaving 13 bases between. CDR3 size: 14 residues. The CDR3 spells CASSFEAGQQPQHF. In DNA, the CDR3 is TGCGCCAGCAGCTTTGAGGCAGGGCAACAGCCCCAGCATTTT.

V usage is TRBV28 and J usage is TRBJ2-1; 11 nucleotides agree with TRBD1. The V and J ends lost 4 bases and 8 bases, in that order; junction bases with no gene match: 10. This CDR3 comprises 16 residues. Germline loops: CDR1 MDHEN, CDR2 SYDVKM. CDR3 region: CASSSSGTGGVHEQFF. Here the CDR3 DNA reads TGTGCCAGCAGTTCATCCGGGACAGGGGGTGTCCATGAGCAGTTCTTC.

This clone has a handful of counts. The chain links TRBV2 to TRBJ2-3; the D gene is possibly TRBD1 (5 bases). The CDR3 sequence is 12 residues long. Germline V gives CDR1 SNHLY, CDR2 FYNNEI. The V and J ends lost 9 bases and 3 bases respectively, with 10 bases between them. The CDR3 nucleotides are TGTGCCAGTGGACAATGGACAGATACGCAGTATTTT. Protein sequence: CASGQWTDTQYF. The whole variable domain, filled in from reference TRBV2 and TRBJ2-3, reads EPEVTQTPSHQVTQMGQEVILRCVPISNHLYFYWYRQILGQKVEFLVSFYNNEISEKSEIFDDQFSVERPDGSNFTLKIRSTKLEDSAMYFCASGQWTDTQYFGPGTRLTVL.

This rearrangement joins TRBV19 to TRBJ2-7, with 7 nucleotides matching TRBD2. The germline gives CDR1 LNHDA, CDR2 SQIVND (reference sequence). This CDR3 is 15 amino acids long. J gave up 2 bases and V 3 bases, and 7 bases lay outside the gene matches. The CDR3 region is CASSIAGDLTYEQYF. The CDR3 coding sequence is TGTGCCAGTAGTATCGCGGGGGACCTCACCTACGAGCAGTACTTC.

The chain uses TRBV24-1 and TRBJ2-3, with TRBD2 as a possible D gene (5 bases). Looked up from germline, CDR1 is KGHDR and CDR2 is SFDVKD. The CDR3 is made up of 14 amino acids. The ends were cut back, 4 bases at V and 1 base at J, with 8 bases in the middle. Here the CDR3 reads CATSDSRGTDTQYF. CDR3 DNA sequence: TGTGCCACCAGTGACTCGCGGGGCACAGATACGCAGTATTTT.

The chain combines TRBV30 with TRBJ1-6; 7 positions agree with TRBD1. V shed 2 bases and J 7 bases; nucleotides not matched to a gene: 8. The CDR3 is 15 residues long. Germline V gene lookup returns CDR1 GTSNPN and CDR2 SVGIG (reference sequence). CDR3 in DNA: TGTGCCTGGAGTCCACGACAGGGTGGCAATTCACCCCTCCACTTT. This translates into CAWSPRQGGNSPLHF.

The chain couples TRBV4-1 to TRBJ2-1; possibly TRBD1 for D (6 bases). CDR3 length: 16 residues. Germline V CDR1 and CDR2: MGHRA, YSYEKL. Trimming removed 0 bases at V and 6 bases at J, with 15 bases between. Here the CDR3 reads CASSQDGGGTINEQFF. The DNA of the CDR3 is TGCGCCAGCAGCCAAGATGGGGGCGGTACAATCAATGAGCAGTTCTTC.

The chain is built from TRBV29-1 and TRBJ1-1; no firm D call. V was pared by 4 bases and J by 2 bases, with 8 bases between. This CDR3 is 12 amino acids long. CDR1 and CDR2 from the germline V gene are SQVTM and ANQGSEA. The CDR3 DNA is TGCAGCGTTGGAGGCATCAACACTGAAGCTTTCTTT. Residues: CSVGGINTEAFF.

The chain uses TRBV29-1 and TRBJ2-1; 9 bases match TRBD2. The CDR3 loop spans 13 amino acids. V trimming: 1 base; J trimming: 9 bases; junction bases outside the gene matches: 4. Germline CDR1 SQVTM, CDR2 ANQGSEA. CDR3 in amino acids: CSVEGTSEVEQFF. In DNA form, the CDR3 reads TGCAGCGTTGAAGGGACTAGCGAGGTTGAGCAGTTCTTC.

This chain's CDR3 is CASRLNTEAFF. For the CDR3, the DNA is TGTGCCAGCAGACTTAACACTGAAGCTTTCTTT. This rearrangement joins TRBV12-3 or TRBV12-4 to TRBJ1-1, with D unclear. V lost 6 bases, J lost 2 bases, and 4 bases lay in between. CDR3 length: 11 residues.

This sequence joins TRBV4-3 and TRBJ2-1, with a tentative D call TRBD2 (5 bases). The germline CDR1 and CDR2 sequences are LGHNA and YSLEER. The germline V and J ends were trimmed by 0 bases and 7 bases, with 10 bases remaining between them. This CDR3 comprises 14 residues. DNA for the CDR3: TGCGCCAGCAGCCAAGATATAGCGAGGAATGAGCAGTTCTTC. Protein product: CASSQDIARNEQFF.

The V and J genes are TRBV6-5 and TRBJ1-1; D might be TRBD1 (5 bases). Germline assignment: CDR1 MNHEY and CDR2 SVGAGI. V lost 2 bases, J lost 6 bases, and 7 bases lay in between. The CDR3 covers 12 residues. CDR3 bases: TGTGCCAGCAGTTACGGGGGGTCTGAAGCTTTCTTT. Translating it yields CASSYGGSEAFF.

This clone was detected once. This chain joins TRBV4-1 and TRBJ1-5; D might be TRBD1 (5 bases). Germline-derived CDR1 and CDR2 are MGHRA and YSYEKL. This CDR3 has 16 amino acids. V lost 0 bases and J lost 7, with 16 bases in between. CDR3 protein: CASSQDLGQGSQPQHF. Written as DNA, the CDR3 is TGCGCCAGCAGCCAAGATTTAGGCCAGGGAAGCCAGCCCCAGCATTTT.

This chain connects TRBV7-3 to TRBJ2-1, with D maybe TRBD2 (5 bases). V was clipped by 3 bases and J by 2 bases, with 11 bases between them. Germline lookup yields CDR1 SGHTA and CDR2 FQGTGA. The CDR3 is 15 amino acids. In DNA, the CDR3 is TGTGCCAGCAGCTTGGAAGCGGATCCCTACAATGAGCAGTTCTTC. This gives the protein CASSLEADPYNEQFF.

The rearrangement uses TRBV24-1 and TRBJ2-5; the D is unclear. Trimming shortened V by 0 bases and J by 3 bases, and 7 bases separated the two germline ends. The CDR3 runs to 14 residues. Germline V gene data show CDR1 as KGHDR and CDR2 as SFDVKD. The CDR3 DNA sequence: TGTGCCACCAGTGATTTGAACGGTAAAGAGACCCAGTACTTC. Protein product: CATSDLNGKETQYF.

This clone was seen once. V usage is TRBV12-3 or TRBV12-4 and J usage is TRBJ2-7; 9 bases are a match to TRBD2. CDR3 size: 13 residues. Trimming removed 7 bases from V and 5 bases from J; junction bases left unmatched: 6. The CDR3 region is CASTLAGVNEQYF. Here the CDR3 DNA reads TGTGCCAGCACCTTAGCGGGAGTAAACGAGCAGTACTTC.

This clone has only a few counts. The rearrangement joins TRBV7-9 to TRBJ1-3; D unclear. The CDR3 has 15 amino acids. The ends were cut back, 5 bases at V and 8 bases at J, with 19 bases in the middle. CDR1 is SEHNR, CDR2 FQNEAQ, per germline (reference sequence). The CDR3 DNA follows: TGTGCCAGCAGCGGCGAGGGAGGCTGGTACGACACCATATATTTT. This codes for CASSGEGGWYDTIYF.